The 9 T cell receptor beta chains below were found in one sample sequenced in a study of blood T cell repertoires in COVID-19. Produced via immunoSEQ multiplex PCR; TCRdb's table is partial and in-frame only. The sample includes about 50,000 clones, over 75% of them seen just once. Sequenced material: peripheral blood. Receptors originate from a human donor in a cohort sampled during active COVID-19.

This rearrangement joins TRBV6-5 to TRBJ2-1, with a tentative D call TRBD2 (6 bases). The CDR3 totals 14 residues. Deletions cut 6 bases from V and 4 bases from J, with 13 bases between. Germline-derived CDR1 and CDR2 are MNHEY and SVGAGI. CDR3 coding DNA: TGTGCCAGCAGCACGAGCGGGCGGTACAATGAGCAGTTCTTC. It specifies CASSTSGRYNEQFF.

This chain joins TRBV7-8 and TRBJ1-1; D ambiguous. V lost 1 base and J lost 6, with 12 bases in between. The length of the CDR3 is 14 residues. Germline V gene lookup returns CDR1 SGHVS and CDR2 FQNEAQ. The CDR3 DNA sequence: TGTGCCAGCAGCTTAGTGAGGGTAAAGGCTGAAGCTTTCTTT. This translates into CASSLVRVKAEAFF.

V and J are TRBV10-1 and TRBJ2-5, with D possibly being TRBD2 (6 bases). CDR3 length: 14 residues. Germline V gene data show CDR1 as WNHNN and CDR2 as SYGVQD (reference sequence). V was clipped by 3 bases and J by 4 bases, with 12 bases between them. The CDR3 loop reads CASSDGGFGETQYF. The DNA of the CDR3 is TGCGCCAGCAGTGATGGGGGGTTTGGAGAGACCCAGTACTTC.

This chain uses TRBV28 with TRBJ1-1; TRBD1 agrees at 9 bases. CDR3 length: 17 residues. Germline CDR1 is MDHEN and CDR2 is SYDVKM. V dropped 4 bases and J dropped 0; count of bases not matched to a gene: 9. CDR3 sequence reads: CASSSYRGHPMNTEAFF. The CDR3 DNA is TGTGCCAGCAGTTCGTACAGGGGGCACCCCATGAACACTGAAGCTTTCTTT. Based on the CDR3 plus reference TRBV28 and TRBJ1-1, the full variable domain is DVKVTQSSRYLVKRTGEKVFLECVQDMDHENMFWYRQDPGLGLRLIYFSYDVKMKEKGDIPEGYSVSREKKERFSLILESASTNQTSMYLCASSSYRGHPMNTEAFFGQGTRLTVV.

The genes are TRBV4-2 and TRBJ1-2; possible D gene TRBD1, 5 bases. Germline V gene sequence: CDR1 LGHNA, CDR2 YNFKEQ. Trimming took 0 bases from V and 1 from J, leaving 9 bases between them. This CDR3 region has 15 residues. CDR3: CASSQDRESNYGYTF. CDR3 nucleotide sequence: TGTGCCAGCAGCCAAGACAGGGAAAGTAACTATGGCTACACCTTC.

The rearrangement links TRBV18 to TRBJ2-1; TRBD1 aligns across 7 bases. The germline V gene has CDR1 KGHSH and CDR2 LQKENI. V dropped 0 bases and J dropped 5; count of bases not matched to a gene: 10. The CDR3 consists of 17 residues. CDR3 nucleotides: TGTGCCAGCTCACCACCGTTACAGGGGATAGTCCACAATGAGCAGTTCTTC. Its protein is CASSPPLQGIVHNEQFF.

The chain couples TRBV9 to TRBJ2-1; 10 bases align to TRBD1. Germline V gene lookup returns CDR1 SGDLS and CDR2 YYNGEE. The CDR3 runs 16 residues. V was clipped by 4 bases and J by 4 bases; unmatched bases: 8. CDR3 sequence (DNA): TGTGCCAGCAGCAAAATACCGGGACAGGGGTACAATGAGCAGTTCTTC. Amino acids: CASSKIPGQGYNEQFF.

This rearrangement joins TRBV5-4 to TRBJ2-3, with 7 bases that match TRBD1. Germline CDR1 SGHNT, CDR2 YYREEE (reference sequence). J lost 3 bases, V lost 0 bases, and 4 bases had no gene match. The CDR3 covers 15 residues. The chain's CDR3 is CASSLEARGTDTQYF. The DNA of the CDR3 is TGTGCCAGCAGCTTGGAAGCCAGGGGGACAGATACGCAGTATTTT.

V gene TRBV5-8 combines with J gene TRBJ2-1; 8 positions agree with TRBD2. The CDR3 is 18 residues long. CDR1 and CDR2 (germline): SGHTS, YDEGEE. V was pared by 4 bases and J by 6 bases, with 18 bases of the junction left unmatched. This CDR3 reads CASSTALSPGTRPNEQFF. As DNA, the CDR3 is TGTGCCAGCAGCACCGCTCTATCTCCCGGGACTAGGCCCAATGAGCAGTTCTTC.